What follows is one T cell receptor (beta chain) and its context. The data were taken from a study of blood T cell repertoires in COVID-19. Study-wide background: Acute and convalescent COVID-19 specimens originated in the United States, Italy and Spain. PBMCs, B-cell-depleted T cells, or T cells were the source of the cDNA or gDNA that made up the material.

CDR3 length: 13 amino acids. CDR1 and CDR2 (germline): MDHEN, SYDVKM. With V trimmed by 6 bases and J by 4 bases, 5 bases remained unmatched. Under the authors' procedure: For nucleated cells, counts were estimated from reference gene primer amplification. The repertoire was sequenced with immunoSEQ multiplex PCR; TCRdb's copy has only in-frame clones and lacks some. D and trimming were read from the DNA, whereas the V and J calls and clone size are those reported in that table. The table includes about 260,000 clones, over 75% detected once. The sequence was obtained from a woman aged 45-65 years with acute or convalescent COVID-19. Sequenced input: peripheral blood. J is TRBJ1-2 and V is TRBV28, with 7 bases that match TRBD1. In nucleotides, the CDR3 is TGTGCCAGCAGCCCGACAGGGACCTATGGCTACACCTTC. Residues: CASSPTGTYGYTF.